The next 15 T cell receptor beta chains were all read from a single sample in a study of cytotoxic CD8 clonotypes in ibrutinib-treated CLL. Measured with immunoSEQ multiplex PCR; TCRdb has only the in-frame clones, and not every one. The data hold roughly 220,000 clones, with approximately 75% observed a single time. Sequencing was performed on PBMCs, taken after 12 months of ibrutinib treatment. The receptors derive from a human donor with chronic lymphocytic leukemia.

This clone was observed a single time. The rearrangement uses TRBV5-1 and TRBJ2-1, with D perhaps matching TRBD1 (5 bases). The V gene's germline CDR1 is SGHRS and CDR2 YFSETQ. The CDR3 is 15 residues long. V lost 2 bases, J lost 1 base, and 10 bases lay in between. The CDR3 loop reads CASSLVQGSYNEQFF. In nucleotides, the CDR3 is TGCGCCAGCAGCTTAGTGCAGGGATCCTACAATGAGCAGTTCTTC.

In this sample, this clone turned up a few times. V usage is TRBV6-5 and J usage is TRBJ2-1; D perhaps matches TRBD1 (6 bases). CDR1 and CDR2 (germline): MNHEY, SVGAGI. Trimming removed 5 bases at V and 3 bases at J, with 11 bases between. The CDR3 extends over 14 amino acids. The CDR3 DNA is TGTGCCAGCAGTGAACAGGGATACTACAATGAGCAGTTCTTC. Translated: CASSEQGYYNEQFF.

This chain uses TRBV10-1 with TRBJ2-1, with a possible D match to TRBD1 (6 bases). V was cut by 3 bases and J by 8 bases, with 20 bases left in between. From germline, CDR1 is WNHNN and CDR2 SYGVQD (reference sequence). There are 16 residues in the CDR3. CDR3 DNA sequence: TGCGCCAGCAGTGACGTGGGTACAGGGATGGGGCATGAGCAGTTCTTC. Amino acid sequence: CASSDVGTGMGHEQFF.

This clone was counted between two and nine times. The chain employs TRBV19 and TRBJ1-5; 7 bases agree with TRBD1. The CDR3 length is 14 residues. V trimming: 4 bases; J trimming: 4 bases; junction bases outside the gene matches: 4. Germline CDR1 is LNHDA and CDR2 is SQIVND (reference sequence). CDR3 sequence (DNA): TGTGCCAGTAGTACTCGACAGGGTAATCAGCCCCAGCATTTT. As protein: CASSTRQGNQPQHF.

The V call is TRBV5-5, the J call TRBJ1-3; 8 positions agree with TRBD1. In germline, CDR1 is SGHKS, CDR2 YYEKEE (reference sequence). The CDR3 runs to 15 residues. With 4 bases clipped from V and 4 bases from J, the junction kept 7 bases outside the gene matches. CDR3 sequence reads: CASSTGQGSGNTIYF. CDR3 nucleotide sequence: TGTGCCAGCAGCACCGGACAGGGTTCGGGAAACACCATATATTTT.

The rearrangement uses TRBV25-1 and TRBJ2-2; D may be TRBD1 (5 bases). Germline V gene lookup returns CDR1 MGHDK and CDR2 SYGVNS. Trimming stripped 4 bases from V and 0 bases from J, with 9 bases between. The CDR3 runs to 15 residues. The CDR3 sequence: CASSARVANTGELFF. In DNA form, the CDR3 reads TGTGCCAGCAGTGCCAGGGTTGCGAACACCGGGGAGCTGTTTTTT. The full variable domain, its missing parts supplied by reference TRBV25-1 and TRBJ2-2, is EADIYQTPRYLVIGTGKKITLECSQTMGHDKMYWYQQDPGMELHLIHYSYGVNSTEKGDLSSESTVSRIRTEHFPLTLESARPSHTSQYLCASSARVANTGELFFGEGSRLTVL.

The rearrangement joins TRBV11-3 to TRBJ2-1; 15 nucleotides agree with TRBD2. The CDR3 is 14 amino acids. Germline V gene sequence: CDR1 SGHNT, CDR2 YENEEA. The V gene end was trimmed by 5 bases and the J gene end by 9 bases; junction bases not matched to a gene: 2. Written as DNA, the CDR3 is TGTGCCAGCAGCCTGGGACTAGCGGGAGGTGAGCAGTTCTTC. Amino acids: CASSLGLAGGEQFF.

Here the CDR3 reads CASSVNFRGQSSYNEQFF. The DNA of the CDR3 is TGTGCCAGCAGCGTAAATTTCCGCGGGCAAAGCTCCTACAATGAGCAGTTCTTC. V is TRBV9 and J is TRBJ2-1; tentative D call: TRBD2 (5 bases). Looked up from germline, CDR1 is SGDLS and CDR2 is YYNGEE. Trimming shortened V by 1 base and J by 0 bases, and 17 bases separated the two germline ends. The CDR3 spans 18 residues.

The chain uses TRBV2 and TRBJ2-7; 7 bases map to TRBD2. CDR3 size: 14 residues. Germline CDR1 and CDR2: SNHLY and FYNNEI. V dropped 3 bases and J dropped 5; count of bases not matched to a gene: 7. The CDR3 region is CASSDAGVPNEQYF. Written as DNA, the CDR3 is TGTGCCAGCAGTGATGCGGGAGTTCCTAACGAGCAGTACTTC.

The V and J genes are TRBV6-1 and TRBJ2-7; a possible D gene is TRBD1 (6 bases). Germline V gene sequence: CDR1 MNHNS, CDR2 SASEGT. The CDR3 is made up of 13 amino acids. Written as DNA, the CDR3 is TGTGCATTGTCGACAGGCCGCTCCTACGAGCAGTACTTC. Translated, it gives CALSTGRSYEQYF.

The V gene is TRBV12-5, the J gene TRBJ2-5; D is undetermined. The V end lost 5 bases, the J end lost 0 bases, and 7 bases lay between the germline ends. CDR3 length: 13 residues. Germline assignment: CDR1 LGHNT and CDR2 FRNRAP. This CDR3 reads CASGRTYQETQYF. CDR3 nucleotide sequence: TGTGCTAGTGGTCGAACATACCAAGAGACCCAGTACTTC.

The rearrangement links TRBV5-4 to TRBJ2-5, with D perhaps matching TRBD1 (5 bases). V dropped 4 bases and J dropped 1 base, with 14 bases sitting between them. Looked up from germline, CDR1 is SGHNT and CDR2 is YYREEE (reference sequence). The CDR3 is 15 residues long. The CDR3 nucleotides read TGTGCCAGCAGCAACCCGTCAGGGTTCCAAGAGACCCAGTACTTC. It is translated as CASSNPSGFQETQYF.

The chain links TRBV11-2 to TRBJ2-4; a possible D gene is TRBD1 (8 bases). The CDR3 spans 12 residues. V lost 7 bases and J 7 bases, leaving 11 bases between the germline ends. Germline loops: CDR1 SGHAT, CDR2 FQNNGV. The CDR3: CASKQGGNIQYF. In DNA form, the CDR3 reads TGTGCCAGCAAACAGGGGGGGAACATTCAGTACTTC.

The V gene is TRBV6-6, the J gene TRBJ1-2, with D unresolved. Trimming took 2 bases from V and 7 from J, leaving 11 bases between them. The germline gives CDR1 MNHNY, CDR2 SVGAGI (reference sequence). CDR3 length: 13 residues. CDR3: CASSYAGTGGYTF. For the CDR3, the DNA is TGTGCCAGCAGTTACGCCGGTACGGGTGGCTACACCTTC.

The table lists this clone with a few counts. The chain combines TRBV11-2 with TRBJ2-5; D is unresolved. CDR3 length equals 16 residues. The V end was cut by 0 bases, the J end by 4 bases, with 15 bases between. In germline, CDR1 is SGHAT, CDR2 FQNNGV. The CDR3 protein is CASSLEGSFSGETQYF. Here the CDR3 DNA reads TGTGCCAGCAGCTTAGAAGGCAGCTTCTCTGGAGAGACCCAGTACTTC. Together with reference TRBV11-2 and TRBJ2-5, the CDR3 gives the full variable domain: EAGVAQSPRYKIIEKRQSVAFWCNPISGHATLYWYQQILGQGPKLLIQFQNNGVVDDSQLPKDRFSAERLKGVDSTLKIQPAKLEDSAVYLCASSLEGSFSGETQYFGPGTRLLVL.